Included here is one T cell receptor beta chain sequence, with context. In this sample, this clonotype turned up once. It has no known antigen specificity. No base quality values were provided; no much bigger clone lies one nucleotide off. The data originate from a study of blood T cells in healthy people across ages (dated by TCRdb to 2015 to 2017). Context from the whole study: In model experiments, roughly one uniquely barcoded TCR beta cDNA molecule per two T cells was captured by template switching. Age-related changes in TCR beta repertoire diversity were measured in the study by deep sequencing normalized with unique cDNA molecular identifiers. Four age groups were formed from the donors: young (average around 15 years), middle-aged (approximately 40), aged (over 55) and long-lived (about 75). To avoid experimental bias, donors of different ages were spread randomly across the sequencing lanes. Using the same blood draw, the study looked at two additional independent replicas of 1 million unique cDNA reads for two donors, one aged 18 to 29 and the other aged 80 or older.

The approximately 39 donors, aged about 6 to 95 years, were systemically healthy Caucasian individuals from Russia. Each donor gave roughly 9 milliliters of peripheral blood, drawn into EDTA-treated Vacutainer tubes. Ficoll-Paque density-gradient centrifugation was used to isolate PBMCs, with at least 7 million per sample. Trizol reagent was used to extract total RNA from the PBMCs, yielding at least 6 micrograms per sample. For every donor, an aliquot of PBMCs went through flow cytometry to measure the percentages of naive CD45RAhigh/CD27high T cells. The germline V gene specifies SGHVS as CDR1 and FNYEAQ as CDR2. The junction shows trimming of 1 base on V and 0 bases on J, and the gene matches do not reach 18 bases of it. The CDR3 sequence holds 21 residues, the cysteine and phenylalanine included. The sequence is cut down to CDR3 DNA, 63 bases in frame from base 1. The study at large found these results: Estimates of total diversity based on one million sequenced T cells were regarded as lower bounds and as underestimates. Conclusive comparison of naive and antigen-experienced compartments was prevented by the profiling of bulk unsorted PBMCs. Observed TCR beta diversity per million T cells fell roughly linearly with age, and a significant reduction was already apparent by age roughly 40. Because the CMV infection status of the donors was unknown, age-related changes in expanded clonotypes may potentially have been confounded. The percentage of naive T cells measured by flow cytometry correlated strongly with observed TCR beta diversity. Compared with the aged group, the long-lived group had more naive CD4+ T cells, fewer expanded clones and increased TCR diversity, suggesting age selection.

Library preparation used 5' RACE. TCRdb names Illumina HiSeq 2500 as the instrument used. A second roughly 6 to 12 cycle PCR used a sample-barcoded 5' primer and a J-beta primer mix. Each TCR beta cDNA molecule received a unique molecular identifier from a template-switch 5' adaptor carrying 12 random nucleotides. Each sample yielded at least 3 million CDR3-containing paired-end reads. The Mint cDNA synthesis kit, primed by a TRBC-specific oligonucleotide, was used to synthesize first-strand cDNA from all RNA. All cDNA was treated with uracil-DNA glycosylase and then went through a first 18-cycle PCR with the universal primers M1SS and BC2_uni_R. Processing in the source paper ran as follows. For normalization, 1 million high-quality reads, each with a distinct molecular identifier, were randomly selected from each sample. Reads sharing molecular identifiers were discarded rather than binned into consensus sequences. MiTCR, set to a Q25 quality threshold and the strictest error-elimination algorithm, was used for CDR3 identification, clonotype clustering and error correction. A nonparametric unseen species model with Euler transformation was used to estimate lower-bound total TCR beta diversity. TCRdb handled the public reads itself, with Q25 trimming in fastp and clone calling in MiXCR, and kept productive beta chains. Records with the same CDR3 protein are collapsed into one entry carrying the most frequent genes and DNA. These V and J calls derive from TCRdb rather than the authors' analysis. This sample has more than 800,000 distinct CDR3 sequences in its table, and 45% of those were observed once. The ten most abundant clones make up under 20% of the sample.

The rearrangement combines TRBV7-6 with TRBJ2-4; 7 bases in between match TRBD2. This receptor was identified in a woman aged 55-70 years in good health. Material for sequencing was blood. Here is the DNA: TGTGCCAGCAGCTTAGGCGCGGCGGGAGTCCCCGTTAGAAGAGCCAAAAACATTCAGTACTTC. It codes for CASSLGAAGVPVRRAKNIQYF.